These T cell receptor beta chains were read from a single sample in a study of blood T cells in healthy people across ages. TCRdb itself ran the 5' RACE reads through MiXCR, one entry per CDR3 protein. The sample comprises about 1,800,000 distinct CDR3 sequences, roughly 30% of which are singletons, and 7% to 9% rests with the top ten. Sequenced input: blood. These receptors were taken from a woman aged 25 to 39 in good health. Both conserved end residues are part of each CDR3. D genes are given only for firm matches. The listing skips clone size in some rows; elsewhere it reads once, few, many or a size class.

clone_size: few
j_call: TRBJ1-4
d_call: -
v_call: TRBV4-2
cdr3_nt: TGTGCCAGCAGCCAAGAAGTAGGAGGGCCTACTAATGAAAAACTGTTTTTT
cdr3_aa: CASSQEVGGPTNEKLFF

clone_size: few
j_call: TRBJ2-7
d_call: -
v_call: TRBV18
cdr3_nt: TGTGCCAGCTCACCACCGGGCAAGCCCTACGAGCAGTACTTC
cdr3_aa: CASSPPGKPYEQYF

clone_size: -
j_call: TRBJ2-2
d_call: TRBD2
v_call: TRBV3-1
cdr3_nt: TGTGCCAGCACCCTAGCGGGGTCCACCGGGGAGCTGTTTTTT
cdr3_aa: CASTLAGSTGELFF

clone_size: once
j_call: TRBJ2-1
d_call: TRBD2
v_call: TRBV12-3/TRBV12-4
cdr3_nt: TGTGCCAGCAGGGGAGGGACTAGCGGGAGTTCTGAGCAGTTCTTC
cdr3_aa: CASRGGTSGSSEQFF

clone_size: many
j_call: TRBJ2-1
d_call: TRBD2
v_call: TRBV20-1
cdr3_nt: TGCAGTGCTAGAGATCCAGGAGGGAGGGATGAGCAGTTCTTC
cdr3_aa: CSARDPGGRDEQFF

clone_size: few
j_call: TRBJ1-5
d_call: -
v_call: TRBV20-1
cdr3_nt: TGCAGTGCTAGAGAGGTGTTAGGAGCCCAGCATTTT
cdr3_aa: CSAREVLGAQHF

clone_size: few
j_call: TRBJ1-2
d_call: TRBD1
v_call: TRBV29-1
cdr3_nt: TGCAGCGTTCGCGGACAGGAGGATGGCTACACCTTC
cdr3_aa: CSVRGQEDGYTF

clone_size: few
j_call: TRBJ2-4
d_call: TRBD2
v_call: TRBV28
cdr3_nt: TGTGCCAGCAGTTTTTCAGCGGGGGGAAAAAACATTCAGTACTTC
cdr3_aa: CASSFSAGGKNIQYF

clone_size: -
j_call: TRBJ1-1
d_call: -
v_call: TRBV11-2
cdr3_nt: TGTGCCAGTAGCCAACAGGGACGGGCTGAAGCTTTCTTT
cdr3_aa: CASSQQGRAEAFF

clone_size: many
j_call: TRBJ2-5
d_call: -
v_call: TRBV29-1
cdr3_nt: TGCAGCGTTGATTTGGGAGTAGAGACCCAGTACTTC
cdr3_aa: CSVDLGVETQYF

clone_size: -
j_call: TRBJ1-2
d_call: -
v_call: TRBV28
cdr3_nt: TGTGCCAGCAGTTTATCGCTGGGGCGCGGGTATGGCTACACCTTC
cdr3_aa: CASSLSLGRGYGYTF

clone_size: -
j_call: TRBJ2-3
d_call: TRBD2
v_call: TRBV7-2
cdr3_nt: TGTGCCAGCAGCCGCCCCGGGACTAGCGGGAGATCTACGCAGTATTTT
cdr3_aa: CASSRPGTSGRSTQYF

clone_size: -
j_call: TRBJ2-2
d_call: -
v_call: TRBV18
cdr3_nt: TGTGCCAGCAGTCCCAACAGGGCCAACACCGGGGAGCTGTTTTTT
cdr3_aa: CASSPNRANTGELFF

clone_size: -
j_call: TRBJ1-2
d_call: -
v_call: TRBV12-3/TRBV12-4
cdr3_nt: TGTGCCAGCAGTCCCCGACGGGAAAACTATGGCCACACCTTC
cdr3_aa: CASSPRRENYGHTF

clone_size: -
j_call: TRBJ1-1
d_call: -
v_call: TRBV20-1
cdr3_nt: TGCAGTGCTAGAGACGGCCGACAGTCAAACACTGAAGCTTTCTTT
cdr3_aa: CSARDGRQSNTEAFF

clone_size: many
j_call: TRBJ2-7
d_call: -
v_call: TRBV15
cdr3_nt: TGTGCCACCAGCAGACCGGTAGAGCAGTACTTC
cdr3_aa: CATSRPVEQYF

clone_size: few
j_call: TRBJ2-1
d_call: TRBD2
v_call: TRBV5-1
cdr3_nt: TGCGCCAGCAGCTTTAGGCTAGCGGGGTTAAATGAGCAGTTCTTC
cdr3_aa: CASSFRLAGLNEQFF

clone_size: -
j_call: TRBJ1-1
d_call: TRBD1
v_call: TRBV11-2
cdr3_nt: TGTGCCAGCAGCCCATTCAGGACAGGTAACACTGAAGCTTTCTTT
cdr3_aa: CASSPFRTGNTEAFF

clone_size: -
j_call: TRBJ1-6
d_call: -
v_call: TRBV5-1
cdr3_nt: TGCGCCAGCAGCGCGGGACACCAGGGCTCACCCCTCCACTTT
cdr3_aa: CASSAGHQGSPLHF

clone_size: many
j_call: TRBJ2-1
d_call: TRBD2
v_call: TRBV4-3
cdr3_nt: TGCGCCAGCAGCCAATACGGGGGGGCAGGGCACAATGAGCAGTTCTTC
cdr3_aa: CASSQYGGAGHNEQFF

clone_size: many
j_call: TRBJ2-3
d_call: -
v_call: TRBV20-1
cdr3_nt: TGCAGTGCTAGAGCGAGGGGTAGGCGGGATACGCAGTATTTT
cdr3_aa: CSARARGRRDTQYF

clone_size: few
j_call: TRBJ1-5
d_call: -
v_call: TRBV20-1
cdr3_nt: TGCAGTGCTAGAGAGTCAGGTGATCAGCCCCAGCATTTT
cdr3_aa: CSARESGDQPQHF

clone_size: many
j_call: TRBJ1-6
d_call: TRBD1
v_call: TRBV6-5
cdr3_nt: TGTGCCAGCAGTCCGAGACAGGGAGGATCACCCCTCCACTTT
cdr3_aa: CASSPRQGGSPLHF

clone_size: -
j_call: TRBJ2-3
d_call: -
v_call: TRBV5-1
cdr3_nt: TGCGCCAGCAGCTACACTATCACAGATACGCAGTATTTT
cdr3_aa: CASSYTITDTQYF

clone_size: many
j_call: TRBJ2-7
d_call: TRBD2
v_call: TRBV7-2
cdr3_nt: TGTGCCAGCAGCTTATTGGGCGGGAGTCCCGACGAGCAGTACTTC
cdr3_aa: CASSLLGGSPDEQYF

clone_size: -
j_call: TRBJ2-3
d_call: -
v_call: TRBV7-2
cdr3_nt: TGTGCCGGCAGCCCTACGGCAGATACGCAGTATTTT
cdr3_aa: CAGSPTADTQYF

clone_size: -
j_call: TRBJ2-1
d_call: TRBD2
v_call: TRBV7-2
cdr3_nt: TGTGCCAGCAGCTTTAGCGGGTATTCCAACAATGAGCAGTTCTTC
cdr3_aa: CASSFSGYSNNEQFF

clone_size: -
j_call: TRBJ1-6
d_call: -
v_call: TRBV5-1
cdr3_nt: TGCGCCAGCAGCGTCGAGCAGGGAGACGGGGATTCACCCCTCCACTTT
cdr3_aa: CASSVEQGDGDSPLHF

clone_size: -
j_call: TRBJ2-7
d_call: TRBD2
v_call: TRBV11-2
cdr3_nt: TGTGCCAGCAGCGGGGAGGGGTGGGTGTACGAGCAGTACTTC
cdr3_aa: CASSGEGWVYEQYF

clone_size: -
j_call: TRBJ2-3
d_call: TRBD2
v_call: TRBV4-1
cdr3_nt: TGCGCCAGCGGCCTGGGACTAGCAGGCGATACGCAGTATTTT
cdr3_aa: CASGLGLAGDTQYF

clone_size: -
j_call: TRBJ2-1
d_call: -
v_call: TRBV18
cdr3_nt: TGTGCCAGCTCCAAGGAGGGGGTCGGCAATGAGCAGTTCTTC
cdr3_aa: CASSKEGVGNEQFF

clone_size: few
j_call: TRBJ2-1
d_call: TRBD2
v_call: TRBV3-1
cdr3_nt: TGTGCCAGCAGCCAAGCGAGGCGGCGGGGGGGCAGAGAGCAGTTCTTC
cdr3_aa: CASSQARRRGGREQFF

clone_size: -
j_call: TRBJ2-7
d_call: TRBD2
v_call: TRBV11-2
cdr3_nt: TGTGCCAGCAGCCGGAGTTCGGCGGGAGGAGGCGAGCAGTACTTC
cdr3_aa: CASSRSSAGGGEQYF

clone_size: few
j_call: TRBJ2-1
d_call: TRBD2
v_call: TRBV7-2
cdr3_nt: TGTGCCAGCAGCTTAGCGGGAGGGCCTAGGATTGAGCAGTTCTTC
cdr3_aa: CASSLAGGPRIEQFF

clone_size: -
j_call: TRBJ1-2
d_call: TRBD1
v_call: TRBV28
cdr3_nt: TGTGCCAGCAAGACCCCGGGACAGGATGGTGGCTACACCTTC
cdr3_aa: CASKTPGQDGGYTF

clone_size: -
j_call: TRBJ2-1
d_call: TRBD2
v_call: TRBV6-2/TRBV6-3
cdr3_nt: TGTGCCAGCCGCCCGATCTTCTCTAGCGGGGGCCCTTACAATGAGCAGTTCTTC
cdr3_aa: CASRPIFSSGGPYNEQFF

clone_size: few
j_call: TRBJ2-7
d_call: -
v_call: TRBV5-1
cdr3_nt: TGCGCCAGCAGCTTGGAGGGATCGCGGAGGCAGTACTTC
cdr3_aa: CASSLEGSRRQYF

clone_size: -
j_call: TRBJ1-1
d_call: TRBD1
v_call: TRBV7-9
cdr3_nt: TGTGCCAGCAGCGGACAGGGAGGATATTCGAACACTGAAGCTTTCTTT
cdr3_aa: CASSGQGGYSNTEAFF

clone_size: many
j_call: TRBJ2-5
d_call: -
v_call: TRBV7-2
cdr3_nt: TGTGCCAGCAGCTTAAATTGGCGGGAGACCCAGTACTTC
cdr3_aa: CASSLNWRETQYF

clone_size: -
j_call: TRBJ2-7
d_call: -
v_call: TRBV20-1
cdr3_nt: TGCAGTGCTAGATCCGGACATAGCTACGAGCAGTACTTC
cdr3_aa: CSARSGHSYEQYF

clone_size: -
j_call: TRBJ2-1
d_call: TRBD2
v_call: TRBV19
cdr3_nt: TGTTCCAGTAGTATAGTGAGCGGGAGCCACAATGAGCAGTTCTTC
cdr3_aa: CSSSIVSGSHNEQFF

clone_size: -
j_call: TRBJ2-5
d_call: -
v_call: TRBV2
cdr3_nt: TGTGCCAGCAGACTAGTTTCTGGGGCCCAGTACTTC
cdr3_aa: CASRLVSGAQYF

clone_size: -
j_call: TRBJ2-3
d_call: -
v_call: TRBV5-1
cdr3_nt: TGCGCCAGCAGCTTGGCGGACTGGCCTGAACCGGCAGATACGCAGTATTTT
cdr3_aa: CASSLADWPEPADTQYF

clone_size: many
j_call: TRBJ2-7
d_call: -
v_call: TRBV4-3
cdr3_nt: TGCGCCAGCAGCCAAGAAGGCGGGACCTACGAGCAGTACTTC
cdr3_aa: CASSQEGGTYEQYF

clone_size: few
j_call: TRBJ2-7
d_call: TRBD2
v_call: TRBV6-1
cdr3_nt: TGTGCCAGCAGTGAAGACGGACTAGCGGGAAGGTATGGCTGGAACTACGAGCAGTACTTC
cdr3_aa: CASSEDGLAGRYGWNYEQYF

clone_size: -
j_call: TRBJ2-7
d_call: TRBD1
v_call: TRBV29-1
cdr3_nt: TGCAGCGTTGAAAAGGGGGCTGACGAAACCTACGAGCAGTACTTC
cdr3_aa: CSVEKGADETYEQYF